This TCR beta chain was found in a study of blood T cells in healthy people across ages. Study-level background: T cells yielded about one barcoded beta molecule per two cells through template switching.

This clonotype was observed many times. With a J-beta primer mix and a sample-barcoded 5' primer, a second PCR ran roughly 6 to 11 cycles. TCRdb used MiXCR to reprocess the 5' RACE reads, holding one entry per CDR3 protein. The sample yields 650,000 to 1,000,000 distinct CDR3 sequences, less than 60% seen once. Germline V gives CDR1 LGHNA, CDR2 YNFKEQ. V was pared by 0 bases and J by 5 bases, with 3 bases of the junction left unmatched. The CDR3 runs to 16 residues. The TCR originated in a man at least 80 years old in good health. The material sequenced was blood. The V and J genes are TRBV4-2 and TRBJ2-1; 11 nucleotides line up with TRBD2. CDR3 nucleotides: TGTGCCAGCAGCCAAGATTCGACTAGCGGGAACAATGAGCAGTTCTTC. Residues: CASSQDSTSGNNEQFF.